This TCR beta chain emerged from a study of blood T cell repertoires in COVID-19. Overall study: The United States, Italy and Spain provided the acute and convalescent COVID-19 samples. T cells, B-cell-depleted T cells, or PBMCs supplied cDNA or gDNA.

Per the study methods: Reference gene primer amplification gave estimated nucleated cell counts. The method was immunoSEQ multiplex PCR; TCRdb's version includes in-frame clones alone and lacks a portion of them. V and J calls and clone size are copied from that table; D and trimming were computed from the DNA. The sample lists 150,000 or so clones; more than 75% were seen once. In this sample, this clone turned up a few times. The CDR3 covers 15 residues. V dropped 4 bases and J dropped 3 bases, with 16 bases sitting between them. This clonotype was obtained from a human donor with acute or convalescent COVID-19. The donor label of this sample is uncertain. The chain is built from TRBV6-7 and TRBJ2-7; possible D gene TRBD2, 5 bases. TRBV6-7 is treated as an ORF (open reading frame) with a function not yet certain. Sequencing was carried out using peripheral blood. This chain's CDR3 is CASSFFSTRGYEQYF. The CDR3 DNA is TGTGCCAGCAGTTTCTTTTCAACCCGGGGCTACGAGCAGTACTTC.